The next 24 T cell receptor beta chains were all read from a single sample in a study of CD8+ T cells in alopecia areata. Treatment meaning: oral pan-JAK inhibitor, 5-10 mg twice daily. Extracted RNA was reverse transcribed, and the resulting cDNA served as sequencing template. Profiling relied on immunoSEQ multiplex PCR, and the TCRdb table lists in-frame clones only, not all of them. The repertoire holds 150,000 to 250,000 clones, 58% seen once, with 5.5% in the top ten. The material was CD4+ T cells sorted from blood, obtained at week 24, from a patient treated with tofacitinib. These receptors originate from a human donor with alopecia areata.

This chain links TRBV7-2 with TRBJ1-1; D not resolved. Trimming took off 1 base at V and 7 bases at J, with 10 bases between the two ends. From germline, CDR1 is SGHTA and CDR2 FQGNSA. CDR3 length equals 13 residues. This CDR3 is CASSLVLRGEAFF. The DNA for the CDR3 is TGTGCCAGCAGCTTAGTGTTAAGAGGTGAAGCTTTCTTT.

This clone was counted between two and nine times. The chain joins TRBV29-1 to TRBJ2-3, with D unclear. This CDR3 spans 12 amino acids. The ends were cut back, 7 bases at V and 2 bases at J, with 10 bases in the middle. CDR1 is SQVTM, CDR2 ANQGSEA, per germline. The CDR3 nucleotides read TGCAGCGGCGAGGCTAACACAGATACGCAGTATTTT. This encodes CSGEANTDTQYF.

The rearrangement joins TRBV5-1 to TRBJ2-7; 9 bases fit TRBD1. Germline trimming cut 4 bases from V and 5 bases from J; bases unmatched to any gene: 10. The CDR3 spans 15 residues. CDR1 and CDR2 from the germline V gene are SGHRS and YFSETQ. CDR3 sequence (DNA): TGCGCCAGCAGCAACCCGGGACAGGGTAACCACGAGCAGTACTTC. Translating gives CASSNPGQGNHEQYF.

This clone was observed a single time. This sample also contains other DNA sequences that code for the same CDR3. V usage is TRBV30 and J usage is TRBJ2-7, with no clear D. Trimming shortened V by 0 bases and J by 3 bases, and 3 bases separated the two germline ends. The length of the CDR3 is 11 residues. Germline loops: CDR1 GTSNPN, CDR2 SVGIG (reference sequence). The CDR3 protein is CAWSVSYEQYF. CDR3 nucleotides: TGTGCCTGGAGTGTTAGCTACGAGCAGTACTTC.

The chain couples TRBV6-5 to TRBJ1-5; D possibly corresponds to TRBD1 (6 bases). The CDR3 contains 13 residues. Germline loops: CDR1 MNHEY, CDR2 SVGAGI. V was trimmed by 10 bases and J by 6 bases, leaving 16 bases between them. The CDR3 DNA follows: TGTGCCACGACGGGGGGCACGGGTCAGCCCCAGCATTTT. This codes for CATTGGTGQPQHF.

The chain uses TRBV28 and TRBJ1-2, with D uncertain. Trimming removed 2 bases from V and 7 bases from J, with 5 bases in between. Germline CDR1 MDHEN, CDR2 SYDVKM. The CDR3 has 11 amino acids. CDR3 DNA sequence: TGTGCCAGCAGTTTAGGGTTTGGCTACACCTTC. Encoded protein: CASSLGFGYTF.

V and J are TRBV7-2 and TRBJ2-3, with TRBD2 matching over 7 bases. Germline V gives CDR1 SGHTA, CDR2 FQGNSA. V was pared by 8 bases and J by 4 bases, with 6 bases of the junction left unmatched. The CDR3 covers 13 residues. The CDR3 coding sequence is TGTGCCAGCGGCGTCCGGGGGGCAGATACGCAGTATTTT. Translation: CASGVRGADTQYF. The full variable domain, completed using reference TRBV7-2 and TRBJ2-3, is GAGVSQSPSNKVTEKGKDVELRCDPISGHTALYWYRQSLGQGLEFLIYFQGNSAPDKSGLPSDRFSAERTGGSVSTLTIQRTQQEDSAVYLCASGVRGADTQYFGPGTRLTVL.

The chain is built from TRBV28 and TRBJ2-7; D gene unclear. Trimming removed 6 bases from V and 4 bases from J, with 13 bases in between. CDR3 length: 13 amino acids. Germline CDR1 MDHEN, CDR2 SYDVKM. The chain's CDR3 is CASRTLIGYEQYF. The CDR3 DNA sequence: TGTGCCAGCAGAACCCTCATCGGGTACGAGCAGTACTTC.

The V gene is TRBV9, the J gene TRBJ2-1; 13 nucleotides match TRBD2. From germline, CDR1 is SGDLS and CDR2 YYNGEE. Trimming at V came to 2 bases and at J to 7 bases, leaving 12 bases not matched to a gene. This CDR3 contains 18 residues. The DNA of the CDR3 is TGTGCCAGCAGCGTCACTGGAGGACTAGCGGGGGACGGGAATGAGCAGTTCTTC. Its protein is CASSVTGGLAGDGNEQFF.

The chain is built from TRBV9 and TRBJ2-3; no firm D call. The CDR3 contains 14 residues. Germline V gives CDR1 SGDLS, CDR2 YYNGEE. V shed 2 bases and J shed 4 bases, with 11 bases lying between them. The CDR3 loop is CASSVRKVPDTQYF. As DNA, the CDR3 is TGTGCCAGCAGCGTCAGGAAAGTTCCAGATACGCAGTATTTT.

The genes are TRBV29-1 and TRBJ2-3; a weak D match, TRBD2 (5 bases). The CDR3 has 13 residues. Germline V gene sequence: CDR1 SQVTM, CDR2 ANQGSEA. V was clipped by 5 bases and J by 0 bases, with 9 bases between them. The CDR3 region is CSVRGMSTDTQYF. The CDR3 DNA reads TGCAGCGTTCGGGGAATGAGCACAGATACGCAGTATTTT.

This clone occurred a few times. The chain combines TRBV5-1 with TRBJ2-5, with TRBD1 as a possible D gene (6 bases). Trimming removed 4 bases from V and 1 base from J, with 17 bases in between. The length of the CDR3 is 16 residues. Germline values: CDR1 SGHRS, CDR2 YFSETQ. DNA for the CDR3: TGCGCCAGCAGCGAAACTTCAGGGGCCGCCCAAGAGACCCAGTACTTC. It specifies CASSETSGAAQETQYF. Together with reference TRBV5-1 and TRBJ2-5, the CDR3 gives the full variable domain: KAGVTQTPRYLIKTRGQQVTLSCSPISGHRSVSWYQQTPGQGLQFLFEYFSETQRNKGNFPGRFSGRQFSNSRSEMNVSTLELGDSALYLCASSETSGAAQETQYFGPGTRLLVL.

This clone came up a few times. The chain recombines TRBV5-1 with TRBJ2-3; either TRBD1 or TRBD2 may fit D (5 bases each). V lost 4 bases, J lost 2 bases, and 20 bases lay in between. This CDR3 has 17 amino acids. Germline lookup yields CDR1 SGHRS and CDR2 YFSETQ. The DNA of the CDR3 is TGCGCCAGCAGCCCAATCTTGGGGGACGGAAACACAGATACGCAGTATTTT. Amino acids: CASSPILGDGNTDTQYF. The full variable domain, its missing parts supplied by reference TRBV5-1 and TRBJ2-3, is KAGVTQTPRYLIKTRGQQVTLSCSPISGHRSVSWYQQTPGQGLQFLFEYFSETQRNKGNFPGRFSGRQFSNSRSEMNVSTLELGDSALYLCASSPILGDGNTDTQYFGPGTRLTVL.

The rearrangement joins TRBV7-3 to TRBJ2-5, with no clear D. Trimming stripped 4 bases from V and 5 bases from J, with 11 bases between. CDR3 size: 13 residues. Germline values: CDR1 SGHTA, CDR2 FQGTGA. The CDR3 bases are TGTGCCAGCAGCTCTGGACCACTGGAGACCCAGTACTTC. This codes for CASSSGPLETQYF.

V usage is TRBV19 and J usage is TRBJ2-5, with D perhaps TRBD2 (5 bases). Germline CDR1 reads LNHDA; CDR2 reads SQIVND (reference sequence). V was pared by 1 base and J by 4 bases, with 10 bases between. The CDR3 extends over 14 amino acids. The CDR3 protein is CASSIAGKRETQYF. CDR3 in DNA: TGTGCCAGTAGTATAGCCGGGAAGAGAGAGACCCAGTACTTC.

The V call is TRBV4-1, the J call TRBJ2-4; D perhaps matches TRBD2 (6 bases). V lost 0 bases, J lost 2 bases, and 8 bases lay in between. CDR1 MGHRA and CDR2 YSYEKL come from the germline V gene. There are 15 residues in the CDR3. This CDR3 is CASSQEGGSKNIQYF. The CDR3 nucleotides are TGCGCCAGCAGCCAAGAAGGAGGGTCCAAAAACATTCAGTACTTC.

The chain joins TRBV25-1 to TRBJ1-2; maybe TRBD1 (6 bases). CDR3 size: 11 residues. Germline V gives CDR1 MGHDK, CDR2 SYGVNS. Trimming shortened V by 11 bases and J by 1 base, and 8 bases separated the two germline ends. The CDR3 DNA reads TGTGCCGGGGACAATAACTATGGCTACACCTTC. Protein: CAGDNNYGYTF.

The chain couples TRBV5-1 to TRBJ1-5; D is unclear. Between the trimmed V and J ends, which lost 0 bases and 3 bases, there was a span of 7 bases. The CDR3 totals 14 residues. The germline gives CDR1 SGHRS, CDR2 YFSETQ. Written as DNA, the CDR3 is TGCGCCAGCAGCTTGGAAGGGAACAATCAGCCCCAGCATTTT. Translated: CASSLEGNNQPQHF.

This clone was picked up a small number of times. This chain links TRBV5-6 with TRBJ1-2; TRBD1 matches at 8 bases. This CDR3 is built from 13 residues. Germline CDR1 is SGHDT and CDR2 is YYEEEE. Unmatched junction bases numbered 9, after V lost 4 bases and J lost 10 bases. The CDR3 loop reads CASSTGQEVFYTF. CDR3 DNA sequence: TGTGCCAGCAGCACGGGACAGGAGGTTTTCTACACCTTC. Looking up the rest from reference TRBV5-6 and TRBJ1-2 gives the full variable domain: DAGVTQSPTHLIKTRGQQVTLRCSPKSGHDTVSWYQQALGQGPQFIFQYYEEEERQRGNFPDRFSGHQFPNYSSELNVNALLLGDSALYLCASSTGQEVFYTFGSGTRLTVV.

The rearrangement uses TRBV7-3 and TRBJ1-1, with a tentative D call TRBD1 (6 bases). The CDR3 consists of 13 residues. Germline V lookup: CDR1 SGHTA, CDR2 FQGTGA. V was cut by 5 bases and J by 6 bases, with 13 bases left in between. CDR3 DNA: TGTGCCAGCAGCCGTACAGGGTTGGCTGAAGCTTTCTTT. This translates into CASSRTGLAEAFF.

The chain uses TRBV28 and TRBJ1-5; unclear D gene. Germline values: CDR1 MDHEN, CDR2 SYDVKM. Trimming removed 5 bases from V and 1 base from J, with 9 bases in between. This CDR3 contains 14 residues. The CDR3 bases are TGTGCCAGCAGTGATGACATAAGCAATCAGCCCCAGCATTTT. Translation: CASSDDISNQPQHF.

This clone was counted between two and nine times. The chain has TRBV9 and TRBJ1-2, with 8 positions matching TRBD1. CDR3 size: 15 residues. Trimming at V came to 3 bases and at J to 5 bases, leaving 9 bases not matched to a gene. Germline V lookup: CDR1 SGDLS, CDR2 YYNGEE. The CDR3 region has the DNA TGTGCCAGCAGCGCTAGAGGACAGGGCCGATATGGCTACACCTTC. Its translation is CASSARGQGRYGYTF.

The sample holds a few counts of this clone. This chain joins TRBV9 and TRBJ1-1, with 8 nucleotides matching TRBD1. The V gene's germline CDR1 is SGDLS and CDR2 YYNGEE. The CDR3 covers 16 residues. With V trimmed by 0 bases and J by 0 bases, 4 bases remained unmatched. This CDR3 reads CASSVVSGQVNTEAFF. CDR3 coding DNA: TGTGCCAGCAGCGTAGTTTCGGGACAGGTGAACACTGAAGCTTTCTTT.

A note on this clone: Additional DNA sequences in this sample encode the identical CDR3. The chain is built from TRBV29-1 and TRBJ1-1; D ambiguous. This CDR3 spans 12 amino acids. Germline CDR1 SQVTM, CDR2 ANQGSEA. V was pared by 4 bases and J by 1 base, with 7 bases between. The DNA for the CDR3 is TGCAGCGTTGGCCAAAGGAACACTGAAGCTTTCTTT. Translation: CSVGQRNTEAFF.